The T cell receptor beta chain under discussion was sequenced for a study of shared clonotypes between healthy human individuals (TCRdb year 2020). Describing the broader study: The cohort comprised two women and a few men aged 18 to 49 years. Per donor, three plates each were used for CD4 naive and CD4 memory, two for CD8 naive, and one for CD8 memory. Each donor's leukapheresis produced roughly between about 0.8 and 8.9 billion PBMCs. The study deeply sequenced blood TCR repertoires of five healthy adults to estimate repertoire size and the extent of clonotype sharing between individuals. To increase sequencing depth and limit assay-specific biases, TCR repertoire library preparation and sequencing were carried out by different laboratories using diverse techniques.

The donors were healthy, HIV-negative adults who had no recently reported acute infections or vaccinations. Every donor was a Caucasian adult residing in Nashville, Tennessee, USA. CD4+ T cells were enriched through magnetic negative selection, after which naive cells were positively selected on CD45RA and the remaining negative fraction served as the memory subset. After blood collection by leukapheresis, PBMCs were isolated using Ficoll-Histopaque density gradient centrifugation and then cryopreserved in the vapor phase of liquid nitrogen. Analytical flow cytometry was used to check the purity and quantity of each magnetically sorted T cell population. Genomic DNA was isolated from each sorted fraction and quantified by UV absorbance on a Nanodrop 2000c. Comments on this clone: Its binding antigen is unknown. Base quality data are lacking; no much larger clone is found one base away.

The germline V gene gives CDR1 as MNHEY and CDR2 as SVGAGI. V is clipped by 8 bases and J by 6 bases, and the sequence between their germline boundaries is 6 bases long. Inclusive of the bounding cysteine and phenylalanine, the CDR3 is 10 residues long. Just CDR3 DNA is preserved here, 30 bases in frame from base 1. Using the deep immunoSEQ assay, multiplex PCR amplified TCR CDR3 regions from genomic DNA. Extracted genomic DNA from each cell subset was distributed evenly across all wells of several immunoSEQ 96-well plates, and each plate was treated as a replicate. Each replicate PCR for sorted subsets received about 180 ng genomic DNA, equal to about 30,000 T cell genomes. Purified libraries were quantified with a Qubit 3.0 fluorometer, sized on a Bioanalyzer 2100, and re-quantified with the KAPA Library Quantification kit. A separate single-read 150-cycle Illumina NextSeq 550 flow cell was used to sequence each immunoSEQ 96-well plate. In the source study's methods: Because the immunoSEQ output included only junctional sequences and no quality scores, the filtering could not be the same as the filtering used for full-length reads. Sequences were annotated with PyIR, a Python wrapper for IgBLAST v1.9, and V/J genes and CDR3 were assigned using IMGT germline references. Reads were removed for weak V/J assignments (E-value above 1e-6), missing CDR3, stop codons, out-of-frame junctions, or ambiguous translated residues. A V3J clonotype was defined by an identical inferred V gene, J gene, and CDR3 amino acid sequence. Percentage overlap between repertoires was calculated by dividing the number of shared unique clonotypes by the size of the smaller repertoire. Richness of each repertoire was evaluated using RTK rarefaction, the Chao1 estimator, and Recon v2.1 estimates of unobserved clonotypes. For all TCRbeta clonotypes obtained by the gDNA method from a handful of donors, generation probabilities were computed with OLGA. Drawn from immuneACCESS, this table holds only the in-frame rearrangements with V and J called that TCRdb kept. Clones are partly lost; checked studies trace under half to an unresolved V gene and leave the rest unexplained. V, J and clone size derive from that table, while D and trimming were established from the DNA sequence. The sample table records some 630,000 clones; roughly 70% of these occur just once. Of the sample, approximately 1.8% is held by the ten largest clones.

Results and caveats for the whole study, not just this receptor: Sampling was limited to blood, and TCR repertoires in tissue likely differ from TCR repertoires in blood. Across four donors, approximately 5% of naive CD4, around 3.3% of naive CD8, approximately 2.5% of memory CD4, and 0.4% to 0.45% of memory CD8 clonotypes were shared. Even with the large sequencing depth, rarefaction of the sorted-subset datasets indicated that sequencing was incomplete. Pairwise subsampling led to the expectation that sequencing depth would affect the degree of clonotype sharing among donors. Naive subsets generally had larger estimated clonotype richness than memory subsets did. The genetic and exposure-history diversity represented was limited by the small number of donors. Compared with non-shared clonotypes, the clonotypes found in all four sorted-subset donors had higher generation probabilities.

This clonotype was sampled from a woman aged 25 to 39 in good health. The specimen sequenced was memory CD4+ T cells sorted from blood. The cell subset or site label on this specimen signifies: CD45RA-negative fraction. The sequence is built from TRBV6-5 and TRBJ2-3; the D gene is unclear. The DNA is TGTGCCAGCGGTAGGGATACGCAGTATTTT. It translates to CASGRDTQYF.